The clone carrying this T cell receptor beta chain was seen only a few times. The second PCR ran about 6 to 12 cycles with a sample-barcoded 5' primer and J-beta primers. TCRdb re-called the 5' RACE reads with MiXCR, one entry per CDR3 protein. Of fewer than 900,000 distinct CDR3 sequences listed, 30% to 45% are singletons. The V gene lost 4 bases and the J gene lost 5 bases, with 18 bases spanning the gap. Germline V CDR1 and CDR2: SGHRS, YFSETQ. The CDR3 is made up of 15 amino acids. This sample is part of a study of blood T cells in healthy people across ages. This TCR derives from a man in his late teens or twenties in good health. The chain links TRBV5-1 to TRBJ1-1; tentatively, D is TRBD1 (5 bases). Sequencing was performed on blood. The CDR3 reads CASSVGGEVKTEAFF. CDR3 in DNA: TGCGCCAGCAGCGTGGGGGGGGAGGTCAAAACTGAAGCTTTCTTT.